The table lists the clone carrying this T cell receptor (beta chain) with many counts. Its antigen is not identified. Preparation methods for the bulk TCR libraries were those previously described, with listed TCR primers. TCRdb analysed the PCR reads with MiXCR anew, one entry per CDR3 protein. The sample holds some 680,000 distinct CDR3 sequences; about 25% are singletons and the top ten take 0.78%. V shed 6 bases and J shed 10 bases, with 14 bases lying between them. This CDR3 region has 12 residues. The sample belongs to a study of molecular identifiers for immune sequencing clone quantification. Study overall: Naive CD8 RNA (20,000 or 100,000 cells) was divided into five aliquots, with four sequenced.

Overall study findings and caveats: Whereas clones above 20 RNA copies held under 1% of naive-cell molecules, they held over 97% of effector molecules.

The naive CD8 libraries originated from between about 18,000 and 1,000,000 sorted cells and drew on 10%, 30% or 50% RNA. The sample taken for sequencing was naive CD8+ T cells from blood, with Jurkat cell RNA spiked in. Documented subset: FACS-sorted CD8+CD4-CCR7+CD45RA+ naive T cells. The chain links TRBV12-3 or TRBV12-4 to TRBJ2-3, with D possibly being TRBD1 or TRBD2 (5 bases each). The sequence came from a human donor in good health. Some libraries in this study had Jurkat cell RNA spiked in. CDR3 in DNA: TGTGCCAGCAGACCCGAGGGGTGGGCGCAGTATTTT. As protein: CASRPEGWAQYF.